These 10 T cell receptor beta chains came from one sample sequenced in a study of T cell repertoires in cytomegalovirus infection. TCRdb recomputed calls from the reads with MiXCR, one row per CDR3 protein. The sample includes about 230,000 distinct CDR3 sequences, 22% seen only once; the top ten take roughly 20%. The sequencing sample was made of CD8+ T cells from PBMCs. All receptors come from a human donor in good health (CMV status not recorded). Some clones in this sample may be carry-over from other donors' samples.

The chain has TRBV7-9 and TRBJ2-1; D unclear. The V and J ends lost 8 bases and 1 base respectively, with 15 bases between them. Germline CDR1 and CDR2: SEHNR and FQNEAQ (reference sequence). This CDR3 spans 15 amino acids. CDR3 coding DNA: TGTGCCAGCCTCAGTGGGCGGAAGTCCTACAATGAGCAGTTCTTC. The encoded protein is CASLSGRKSYNEQFF.

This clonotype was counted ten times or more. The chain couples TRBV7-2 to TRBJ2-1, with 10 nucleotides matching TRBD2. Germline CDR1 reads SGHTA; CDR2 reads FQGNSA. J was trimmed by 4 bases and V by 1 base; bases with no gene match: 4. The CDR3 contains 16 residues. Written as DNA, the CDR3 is TGTGCCAGCAGCTTAGTAGCGGGGGGTTTATACAATGAGCAGTTCTTC. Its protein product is CASSLVAGGLYNEQFF.

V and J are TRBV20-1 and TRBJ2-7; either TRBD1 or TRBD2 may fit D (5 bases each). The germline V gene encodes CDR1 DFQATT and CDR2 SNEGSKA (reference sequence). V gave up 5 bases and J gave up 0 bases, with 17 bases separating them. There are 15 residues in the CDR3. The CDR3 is CSADSSGTDSYEQYF. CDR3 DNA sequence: TGCAGTGCTGATTCTTCCGGGACCGACTCCTACGAGCAGTACTTC.

The CDR3 region is CSVVPAPREQYF. For the CDR3, the DNA is TGCAGCGTTGTCCCAGCCCCCCGCGAGCAGTACTTC. V is TRBV29-1 and J is TRBJ2-7; D gene unclear. CDR1 is SQVTM and CDR2 is ANQGSEA in the germline V gene. The CDR3 spans 12 residues. V gave up 4 bases and J gave up 6 bases, with 13 bases separating them.

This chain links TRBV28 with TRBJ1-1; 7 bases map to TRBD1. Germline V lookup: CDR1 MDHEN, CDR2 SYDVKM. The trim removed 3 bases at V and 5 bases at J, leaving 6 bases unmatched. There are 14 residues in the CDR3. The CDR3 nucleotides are TGTGCCAGCAGTTTCCGCCCGACAGGGACTGAAGCTTTCTTT. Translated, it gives CASSFRPTGTEAFF.

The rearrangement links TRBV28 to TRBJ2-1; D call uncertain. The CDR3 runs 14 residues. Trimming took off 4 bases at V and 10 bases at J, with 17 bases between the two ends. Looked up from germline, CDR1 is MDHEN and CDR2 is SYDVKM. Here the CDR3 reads CASSSSRPWQEQFF. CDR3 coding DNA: TGTGCCAGCAGTTCCTCTCGGCCGTGGCAGGAGCAGTTCTTC.

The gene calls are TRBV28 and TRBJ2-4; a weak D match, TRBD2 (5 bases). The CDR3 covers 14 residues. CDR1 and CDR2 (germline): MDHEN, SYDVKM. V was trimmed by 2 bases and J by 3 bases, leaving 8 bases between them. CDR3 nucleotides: TGTGCCAGCAGTTTACGAGGGATCAAAAACATTCAGTACTTC. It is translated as CASSLRGIKNIQYF.

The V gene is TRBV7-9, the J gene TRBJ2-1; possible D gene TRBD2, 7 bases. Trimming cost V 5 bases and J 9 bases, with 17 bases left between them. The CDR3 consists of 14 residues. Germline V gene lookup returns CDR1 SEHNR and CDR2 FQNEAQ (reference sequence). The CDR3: CASSPPRGAGEQFF. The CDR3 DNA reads TGTGCCAGCAGCCCCCCCCGGGGGGCCGGTGAGCAGTTCTTC.

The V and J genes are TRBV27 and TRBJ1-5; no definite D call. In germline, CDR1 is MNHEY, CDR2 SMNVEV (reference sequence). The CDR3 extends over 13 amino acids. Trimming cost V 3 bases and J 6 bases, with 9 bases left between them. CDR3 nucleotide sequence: TGTGCCAGCAGTTTCGGTTACGGTCAGCCCCAGCATTTT. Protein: CASSFGYGQPQHF.

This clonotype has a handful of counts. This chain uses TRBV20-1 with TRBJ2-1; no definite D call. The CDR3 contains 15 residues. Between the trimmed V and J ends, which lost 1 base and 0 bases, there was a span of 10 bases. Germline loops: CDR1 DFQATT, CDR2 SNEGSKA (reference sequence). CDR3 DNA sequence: TGCAGTGCTAGAGTTCGCGAAGGCTCCTACAATGAGCAGTTCTTC. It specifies CSARVREGSYNEQFF.